This paragraph reports one TCR beta chain. This sample was taken from a study of blood T cell repertoires in COVID-19. Overall study: The origin of the acute and convalescent COVID-19 samples was the United States, Italy and Spain. The cDNA or gDNA used as material had been derived from T cells, B-cell-depleted T cells, or PBMCs.

As originally analysed: Reference gene primer amplification gave estimated nucleated cell counts. Assay used: immunoSEQ multiplex PCR; TCRdb lists only in-frame clones, some missing. The DNA gave D and trimming, while V, J and clone size come from that table. In the table there are around 30,000 clones, around 90% of which are singletons. V dropped 0 bases and J dropped 7 bases, with 16 bases sitting between them. The CDR3 loop spans 15 amino acids. The germline CDR1 and CDR2 sequences are SGHDT and YYEEEE. Material: peripheral blood. This TCR derives from a human donor in a cohort sampled during active COVID-19. The chain recombines TRBV5-6 with TRBJ1-2; D is ambiguous. The CDR3 loop reads CASSLVDSGLGGYTF. For the CDR3, the DNA is TGTGCCAGCAGCTTGGTAGATTCGGGTCTGGGTGGCTACACCTTC.